This T cell receptor beta chain was identified during a study of blood T cell repertoires in COVID-19. As for the study in general: Samples taken during acute and convalescent COVID-19 were collected in the United States, Italy and Spain.

In the authors' methods: Estimation of nucleated cell counts relied on the amplification of reference gene primers. Libraries were prepared by immunoSEQ multiplex PCR; TCRdb keeps only in-frame clonotypes and omits some of them. V and J calls and clone size are those listed in that table; D and trimming were worked out from the DNA. Here the sample spans about 86,000 clones, around 80% being singletons. The CDR3 has 17 residues. V shed 5 bases, J shed 5 bases, and the junction held 13 bases outside the gene matches. Germline CDR1 MDHEN, CDR2 SYDVKM. This sequence was found in a woman of 80 years or more with active or convalescent COVID-19. Sequences were obtained from peripheral blood. This chain joins TRBV28 and TRBJ1-1; 11 bases match TRBD1. The CDR3 DNA reads TGTGCCAGCAGTCCTTGGACAGGGGGCGCCGCGGGGACTGAAGCTTTCTTT. Residues: CASSPWTGGAAGTEAFF.